This T cell receptor (beta chain) is from a study of cytomegalovirus exposure and HLA in healthy donors. PCR primers comprised 60 Vbeta and 13 Jbeta primers. Clones were sequenced by immunoSEQ multiplex PCR, and TCRdb holds only the in-frame ones, with some missing. The table includes 170,000 or so clones, 80% detected once. This CDR3 is 18 amino acids long. Per germline, CDR1 LNHDA and CDR2 SQIVND (reference sequence). V lost 4 bases, J lost 8 bases, and 17 bases stayed unmatched. The clonotype was recovered from a boy aged 5-17 years in good health and CMV-seronegative. Material: PBMCs. The V gene is TRBV19, the J gene TRBJ1-2; 12 bases align to TRBD1. CDR3: CASSTTPRPGTGGSGYTF. CDR3 nucleotides: TGTGCCAGTAGTACAACCCCACGGCCCGGGACAGGGGGCTCCGGCTACACCTTC.